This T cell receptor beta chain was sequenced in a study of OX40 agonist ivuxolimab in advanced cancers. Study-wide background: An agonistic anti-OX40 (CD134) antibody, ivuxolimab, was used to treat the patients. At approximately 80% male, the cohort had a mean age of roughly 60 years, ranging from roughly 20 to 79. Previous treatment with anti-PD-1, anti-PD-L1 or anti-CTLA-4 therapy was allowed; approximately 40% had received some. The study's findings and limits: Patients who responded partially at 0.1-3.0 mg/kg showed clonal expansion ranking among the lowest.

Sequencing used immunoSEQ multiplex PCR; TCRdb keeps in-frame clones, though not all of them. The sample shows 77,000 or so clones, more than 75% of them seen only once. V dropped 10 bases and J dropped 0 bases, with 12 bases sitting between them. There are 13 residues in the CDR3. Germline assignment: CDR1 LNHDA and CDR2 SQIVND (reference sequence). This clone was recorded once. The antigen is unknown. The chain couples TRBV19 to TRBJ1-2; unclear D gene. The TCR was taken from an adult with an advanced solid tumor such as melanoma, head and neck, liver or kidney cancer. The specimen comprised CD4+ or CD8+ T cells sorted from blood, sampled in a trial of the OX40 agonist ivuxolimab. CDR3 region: CATRTVPNYGYTF. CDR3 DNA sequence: TGTGCCACCCGGACGGTACCTAACTATGGCTACACCTTC.